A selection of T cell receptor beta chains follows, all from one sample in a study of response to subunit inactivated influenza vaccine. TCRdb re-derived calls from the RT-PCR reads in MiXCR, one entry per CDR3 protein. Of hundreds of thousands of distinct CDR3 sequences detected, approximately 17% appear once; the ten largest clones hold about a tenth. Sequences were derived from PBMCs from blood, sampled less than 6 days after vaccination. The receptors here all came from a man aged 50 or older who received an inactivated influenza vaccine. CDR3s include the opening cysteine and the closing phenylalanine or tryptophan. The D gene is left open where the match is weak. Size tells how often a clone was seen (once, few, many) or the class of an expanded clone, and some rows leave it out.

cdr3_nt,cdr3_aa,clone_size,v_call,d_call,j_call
TGCAGTGCTCCGGGACTGGTCTCCTACAATGAGCAGTTCTTC,CSAPGLVSYNEQFF,few,TRBV20-1,NA,TRBJ2-1
TGTGCCAGCAGTTACTCGTTTACCCGGAACACCGGGGAGCTGTTTTTT,CASSYSFTRNTGELFF,NA,TRBV6-5,NA,TRBJ2-2
TGTGCCAGCAGTTACGACGCCCAGAGTTCCTACGAGCAGTACTTC,CASSYDAQSSYEQYF,few,TRBV6-5,NA,TRBJ2-7
TGTGCCAGCAGTACGGGACAGGGCTCCTACAATGAGCAGTTCTTC,CASSTGQGSYNEQFF,NA,TRBV6-1,TRBD1,TRBJ2-1
TGCGCCAGCAGCTTCCTGGCCGGCACTAGCGGGTCGATTGCCAAAAACATTCAGTACTTC,CASSFLAGTSGSIAKNIQYF,NA,TRBV5-1,TRBD2,TRBJ2-4
TGCGCCAGCAGCCAAGTTACGGCGAATAATGAAAAACTGTTTTTT,CASSQVTANNEKLFF,NA,TRBV4-1,NA,TRBJ1-4
TGCAGTGCCTCGGGTATGGCGGGAATCACAGATACGCAGTATTTT,CSASGMAGITDTQYF,many,TRBV20-1,NA,TRBJ2-3
TGCGCCAGCAGCCCCTTCTCGAGCGGAGAGACCCAGTACTTC,CASSPFSSGETQYF,NA,TRBV5-1,NA,TRBJ2-5
TGTGCCAGCAGTGACAGGGTTACTGGAAACACCATATATTTT,CASSDRVTGNTIYF,few,TRBV12-3/TRBV12-4,TRBD1,TRBJ1-3
TGTGCCAGCAGTGGGCTGAGCTCCTATGGCTACACCTTC,CASSGLSSYGYTF,NA,TRBV28,NA,TRBJ1-2
TGTGCCAGCAGCCAGCGGACTAGCGGTGAATCCTACGAGCAGTACTTC,CASSQRTSGESYEQYF,NA,TRBV4-2,TRBD2,TRBJ2-7
TGTGCCAGCAGCTTATTCGGGGGGGCTTACAATGAGCAGTTCTTC,CASSLFGGAYNEQFF,NA,TRBV7-2,TRBD2,TRBJ2-1
TGTGCCAGCAGCCGGGACTCCCTGGAGTCACCCCTCCACTTT,CASSRDSLESPLHF,NA,TRBV5-4,NA,TRBJ1-6
TGCGCCAGCAGCTTGGTCGAGGGGGCCCCCAATGTCGATGGCTACACCTTC,CASSLVEGAPNVDGYTF,many,TRBV5-1,TRBD1,TRBJ1-2
TGCAGTGCTAGGGGCATCGGGGGGACCTACGAGCAGTACTTC,CSARGIGGTYEQYF,few,TRBV20-1,TRBD2,TRBJ2-7
TGTGCCTCTAAGTATTCCGGGAGTGGAGGGCAGCCCCAGCATTTT,CASKYSGSGGQPQHF,NA,TRBV19,NA,TRBJ1-5
TGTGCCACCAGCAGAGCCACCCAAACGAACACTGAAGCTTTCTTT,CATSRATQTNTEAFF,NA,TRBV15,NA,TRBJ1-1
TGTGCCAGCAGCCCGGGACAGGGTCATTCACCCCTCCACTTT,CASSPGQGHSPLHF,many,TRBV5-6,TRBD1,TRBJ1-6
TGTGCCAGCAGCACGACTAGCTATACGCAGTATTTT,CASSTTSYTQYF,few,TRBV7-2,TRBD2,TRBJ2-3
TGTGCCAGCACCCGTATTGCGGCGGGGGGGTACGGTGAGCAGTTCTTC,CASTRIAAGGYGEQFF,NA,TRBV7-9,TRBD2,TRBJ2-1
TGTGCCAGCAGCATTGGACAGATCACAGATACGCAGTATTTT,CASSIGQITDTQYF,NA,TRBV7-2,NA,TRBJ2-3
TGTGCCAGCAGCTTTCGCGGACTCACCACCGGGGAGCTGTTTTTT,CASSFRGLTTGELFF,NA,TRBV7-9,NA,TRBJ2-2
TGTGCCAGCAGAGAGGGTTCTGGGGCCAACGTCCTGACTTTC,CASREGSGANVLTF,NA,TRBV6-1,NA,TRBJ2-6
TGTGCCAGCAGCTTAGTATCGGGACTAGCGGGAGCAGTCTCCTCCTACGAGCAGTACTTC,CASSLVSGLAGAVSSYEQYF,NA,TRBV11-2,TRBD2,TRBJ2-7
TGTGCCAGCAGCCTGAGACAGGGGACGAACACCGGGGAGCTGTTTTTT,CASSLRQGTNTGELFF,NA,TRBV7-2,TRBD1,TRBJ2-2
TGCGCCAGCAGCCAAGATGTCAGGGCGTGGGTCCAGCATTTT,CASSQDVRAWVQHF,few,TRBV4-3,NA,TRBJ1-5
TGCGCCAGCAGCCCCACAGGGGGCGCGTTCGACGAGCAGTACTTC,CASSPTGGAFDEQYF,few,TRBV5-1,TRBD1,TRBJ2-7
TGTGCCAGCAGTTTTGGACAGGGATCGAACACCGGGGAGCTGTTTTTT,CASSFGQGSNTGELFF,NA,TRBV6-5,TRBD1,TRBJ2-2
TGTGCCAGCAGCTTAAACCCTAGCGCAGCCGGGGAGCTGTTTTTT,CASSLNPSAAGELFF,few,TRBV7-2,NA,TRBJ2-2
TGTGCCTGGAGCATACTAGCGGGAAGTATTGGTACGCAGTATTTT,CAWSILAGSIGTQYF,once,TRBV30,TRBD2,TRBJ2-3
TGTGCCAGCAGCTTAGTTTTGGGCTTATCCTCCTACAATGAGCAGTTCTTC,CASSLVLGLSSYNEQFF,few,TRBV7-2,NA,TRBJ2-1
TGTGCCAGCAGCCCCCGACGAGTCTCCTACAATGAGCAGTTCTTC,CASSPRRVSYNEQFF,few,TRBV7-8,NA,TRBJ2-1
TGTGCCAGCAGCCTACACCTGTCTGCGGTAGGACTGTTTTTT,CASSLHLSAVGLFF,NA,TRBV7-3,NA,TRBJ1-4
TGTGCCAGCAGTGCCTATCGGGGCTATGGCTACACCTTC,CASSAYRGYGYTF,NA,TRBV6-4,NA,TRBJ1-2
TGTGCCATCAGTGACTTAGGGACGCTGGGTGGCTACACCTTC,CAISDLGTLGGYTF,few,TRBV10-3,NA,TRBJ1-2
TGTGCCAGCAGTTACAGGGTCCAGCCCCAGCATTTT,CASSYRVQPQHF,NA,TRBV6-6,NA,TRBJ1-5
TGTGCCAGCAGCTTATCTGGAAACCTGGGTGAGCAGTACTTC,CASSLSGNLGEQYF,NA,TRBV7-8,NA,TRBJ2-7
TGCGCCAGCAGCCAACTAGCGTTGGGACTAGCGGTTTACGAGCAGTACTTC,CASSQLALGLAVYEQYF,few,TRBV4-1,TRBD2,TRBJ2-7